This T cell receptor beta chain is drawn from a study of shared T cell receptors in the human thymus. Germline values: CDR1 SGHTA, CDR2 FQGNSA. This CDR3 has 16 amino acids. The V end was cut by 9 bases, the J end by 8 bases, with 26 bases between. TCRdb's copy holds only in-frame clones and misses some; the assay was immunoSEQ multiplex PCR. Seen here are roughly 550,000 clones, 75% to 85% observed once, and the top ten hold approximately 0.013%. These records were also assigned to another study, of human thymus T cells. That source notes: Thymic tissue was derived from resections collected during corrective heart surgery.

The chain employs TRBV7-2 and TRBJ2-1; weak D call: TRBD2 (6 bases). Sample: thymocytes. The TCR originated in a boy under two years old with a congenital heart defect. The CDR3 sequence is CASTGDRGVVCDEQFF. The CDR3 DNA reads as TGTGCCAGTACGGGGGACCGAGGTGTTGTTTGCGATGAGCAGTTCTTC. The full variable domain, completed using reference TRBV7-2 and TRBJ2-1, is GAGVSQSPSNKVTEKGKDVELRCDPISGHTALYWYRQSLGQGLEFLIYFQGNSAPDKSGLPSDRFSAERTGGSVSTLTIQRTQQEDSAVYLCASTGDRGVVCDEQFFGPGTRLTVL.